Given below is one T cell receptor beta chain in context. Study processing details: Estimated nucleated cell counts came from reference gene primer amplification. Using immunoSEQ multiplex PCR, the repertoire was profiled, and TCRdb retains in-frame clones only, with some absent. Clone size and V and J calls were adopted from that table, with D and trimming inferred from the DNA. There are about 480,000 clones in the sample; around nine tenths occur only once, and about 4.3% lies in the top ten. The data were obtained in a study of blood T cell repertoires in COVID-19. Looking at the study overall: Samples representing acute and convalescent COVID-19 were sourced from the United States, Italy and Spain. In each case, the material was cDNA or gDNA derived from T cells, B-cell-depleted T cells, or PBMCs.

Germline V gene data show CDR1 as MNHEY and CDR2 as SVGAGI. This CDR3 comprises 15 residues. The V gene lost 6 bases and the J gene lost 9 bases, with 18 bases spanning the gap. Material for sequencing was peripheral blood. The receptor comes from a woman aged 25 to 39 with acute or convalescent COVID-19. V usage is TRBV6-5 and J usage is TRBJ1-6; D is perhaps TRBD1 (6 bases). CDR3 amino acids: CASSRTRDTSSPLHF. CDR3 DNA: TGTGCCAGCAGCAGAACCCGGGACACGAGTTCACCCCTCCACTTT.